These T cell receptor beta chains were read from a single sample in a study of beta chain features in type 1 diabetes. Assay: immunoSEQ multiplex PCR; the TCRdb copy retains only in-frame clones and omits some. Of about 150,000 clones in the sample, around 13% are singletons; the top ten hold roughly 1.4%. Sequencing was done on a sample of central memory CD4+ T cells from blood. The origin of the receptors is a man between 18 and 35 years old with type 1 diabetes. The CDR3 runs from the conserved cysteine through the conserved F or W. A D gene is named only where the DNA matches it firmly. The size entry is marked missing in some rows and otherwise reads once, few, many or a size class.

clone_size	d_call	v_call	j_call	cdr3_aa	cdr3_nt
many	TRBD1	TRBV13	TRBJ2-7	CASSFRTGGNEQYF	TGTGCCAGCAGCTTCCGGACAGGGGGGAACGAGCAGTACTTC
NA	NA	TRBV6-5	TRBJ2-7	CASSDRYEQYF	TGTGCCAGCAGCGACAGGTACGAGCAGTACTTC
NA	TRBD2	TRBV19	TRBJ2-3	CASSTGLAGERTDTQYF	TGTGCCAGTAGTACCGGACTAGCGGGGGAGCGCACAGATACGCAGTATTTT
NA	NA	TRBV23-1	TRBJ1-1	CASSQCRGLTNTEAFF	TGCGCCAGCAGTCAATGTCGGGGGTTAACGAACACTGAAGCTTTCTTT
many	NA	TRBV7-2	TRBJ1-6	CASNWQGSPLHF	TGTGCCAGCAACTGGCAGGGATCACCCCTCCACTTT
few	NA	TRBV30	TRBJ1-2	CAWSAHPIRLNYGYTF	TGTGCCTGGAGTGCCCATCCGATCAGGCTCAACTATGGCTACACCTTC
NA	TRBD1	TRBV5-1	TRBJ1-1	CASAFRPGQGASNTEAFF	TGCGCCAGCGCATTTAGGCCGGGACAGGGGGCTTCGAACACTGAAGCTTTCTTT
few	TRBD1	TRBV4-1	TRBJ2-7	CASSQGTGDYEQYF	TGCGCCAGCAGCCAGGGGACAGGGGACTACGAGCAGTACTTC
NA	NA	TRBV12-5	TRBJ2-6	CASGLGSGQYPSGANVLTF	TGTGCTAGTGGTTTGGGGAGCGGGCAGTACCCCTCTGGGGCCAACGTCCTGACTTTC
few	TRBD1	TRBV30	TRBJ2-7	CAWSLAGQGAPGGQYF	TGTGCCTGGAGCCTAGCCGGGCAGGGGGCCCCTGGCGGGCAGTACTTC
NA	NA	TRBV20-1	TRBJ2-1	CSKLVGNEQFF	TGCAGTAAACTAGTTGGCAATGAGCAGTTCTTC
once	NA	TRBV2	TRBJ2-5	CASSVRGQETQYF	TGTGCCAGCAGTGTACGGGGCCAAGAGACCCAGTACTTC
few	TRBD1	TRBV2	TRBJ1-6	CASSWDRPVDSPLHF	TGTGCCAGCAGTTGGGACAGGCCGGTGGATTCACCCCTCCACTTT
few	NA	TRBV4-3	TRBJ2-7	CASSSPPGRRYEQYF	TGCGCCAGCAGCTCCCCCCCGGGCCGGCGGTACGAGCAGTACTTC
NA	TRBD1	TRBV19	TRBJ1-5	CASSIGQGAALHQPQHF	TGTGCCAGTAGTATAGGACAGGGGGCGGCACTCCATCAGCCCCAGCATTTT
NA	NA	TRBV2	TRBJ2-5	CASSVQETQYF	TGTGCCAGCAGTGTTCAGGAGACCCAGTACTTC
few	NA	TRBV4-1	TRBJ1-6	CASSQEGRGARNSPLHF	TGCGCCAGCAGCCAAGAAGGGAGAGGGGCGCGAAATTCACCCCTCCACTTT
few	NA	TRBV19	TRBJ2-7	CASSIDRASEQYF	TGTGCCAGTAGTATAGATCGGGCGAGCGAGCAGTACTTC
few	NA	TRBV9	TRBJ1-2	CASSLGTPTVAHGYTF	TGTGCCAGCAGCCTTGGGACACCTACCGTAGCACATGGCTACACCTTC
NA	NA	TRBV27	TRBJ2-5	CASSLFRGPQETQYF	TGTGCCAGCAGTTTGTTCAGGGGCCCACAAGAGACCCAGTACTTC
many	TRBD1	TRBV7-9	TRBJ2-7	CASSFTLGQGYEQYF	TGTGCCAGCAGCTTTACGCTTGGACAGGGTTACGAGCAGTACTTC
NA	TRBD1	TRBV28	TRBJ1-1	CASSTSGQLNTEAFF	TGTGCCAGCAGCACCTCGGGACAGTTGAACACTGAAGCTTTCTTT
NA	NA	TRBV6-4	TRBJ1-2	CASRAEGGGYTF	TGTGCCAGCAGAGCAGAGGGAGGTGGCTACACCTTC
NA	NA	TRBV5-6	TRBJ2-3	CASSLVGGPADTQYF	TGTGCCAGCAGCTTGGTTGGGGGGCCCGCAGATACGCAGTATTTT
NA	TRBD1	TRBV4-2	TRBJ2-2	CASSRTGEGVNTGELFF	TGTGCCAGCAGCCGGACAGGGGAAGGGGTGAACACCGGGGAGCTGTTTTTT
NA	TRBD1	TRBV30	TRBJ2-7	CAWSVGQGFYEQYF	TGTGCCTGGAGTGTGGGACAGGGTTTCTACGAGCAGTACTTC
few	NA	TRBV5-1	TRBJ2-2	CASSLSEVGTGELFF	TGCGCCAGCAGCTTGAGCGAAGTGGGGACCGGGGAGCTGTTTTTT
NA	NA	TRBV5-5	TRBJ2-7	CASSFSTGNYEQYF	TGTGCCAGCAGCTTTAGTACGGGTAACTACGAGCAGTACTTC
NA	NA	TRBV14	TRBJ2-5	CASSQQRGAQETQYF	TGTGCCAGCAGCCAGCAACGGGGGGCCCAAGAGACCCAGTACTTC
few	NA	TRBV19	TRBJ2-3	CASSIGQVRDTQYF	TGTGCCAGTAGTATAGGGCAGGTTAGAGATACGCAGTATTTT
NA	NA	TRBV6-5	TRBJ1-5	CASSSHGGQPQHF	TGTGCCAGCAGTTCCCACGGGGGTCAGCCCCAGCATTTT
few	NA	TRBV30	TRBJ2-5	CAWSNGPQETQYF	TGTGCCTGGAGTAATGGGCCCCAAGAGACCCAGTACTTC
NA	NA	TRBV18	TRBJ1-2	CASSPFSETANYGYTF	TGTGCCAGCTCACCCTTCTCCGAGACAGCTAACTATGGCTACACCTTC
few	NA	TRBV5-1	TRBJ1-2	CASSLEGYGYTF	TGCGCCAGCAGCTTGGAGGGCTATGGCTACACCTTC
NA	NA	TRBV6-5	TRBJ2-5	CASSYNGPLGGTQYF	TGTGCCAGCAGTTATAATGGACCCCTCGGAGGGACCCAGTACTTC
few	NA	TRBV20-1	TRBJ2-1	CSASRGNEQFF	TGCAGTGCCTCCCGGGGGAATGAGCAGTTCTTC
few	TRBD2	TRBV4-2	TRBJ2-3	CASSQSGSGGSYTQYF	TGTGCCAGCAGCCAATCAGGCAGCGGGGGGTCTTATACGCAGTATTTT
few	TRBD1	TRBV7-2	TRBJ2-7	CASSQGTGREQYF	TGTGCCAGCAGCCAAGGGACAGGGCGAGAGCAGTACTTC
NA	NA	TRBV6-1	TRBJ2-2	CASIHGELFF	TGTGCCAGCATCCACGGGGAGCTGTTTTTT
few	NA	TRBV29-1	TRBJ1-2	CSVERGDYGYTF	TGCAGCGTTGAGCGGGGTGACTATGGCTACACCTTC
NA	TRBD1	TRBV6-6	TRBJ1-5	CASTTGTGLLQPQHF	TGTGCCAGTACGACCGGGACAGGCCTCCTTCAGCCCCAGCATTTT
few	NA	TRBV6-1	TRBJ1-5	CASSEEKGGNQPQHF	TGTGCCAGCAGTGAAGAGAAGGGGGGTAATCAGCCCCAGCATTTT
NA	TRBD1	TRBV7-9	TRBJ1-5	CASSLGRTGAEPQHF	TGTGCCAGCAGCTTAGGAAGGACAGGGGCAGAGCCCCAGCATTTT
many	NA	TRBV29-1	TRBJ2-7	CSVDWGLEQYF	TGCAGCGTTGATTGGGGGCTCGAGCAGTACTTC
NA	NA	TRBV20-1	TRBJ2-5	CSASLETQYF	TGCAGTGCTAGTTTGGAGACCCAGTACTTC
NA	TRBD1	TRBV25-1	TRBJ2-7	CASGTGQYEQYF	TGTGCCAGTGGGACAGGACAATACGAGCAGTACTTC
NA	NA	TRBV29-1	TRBJ1-2	CSVVKGNYGYTF	TGCAGCGTTGTAAAAGGAAACTATGGCTACACCTTC
few	NA	TRBV6-1	TRBJ2-1	CASSEAGDEQFF	TGTGCCAGCAGTGAAGCGGGCGATGAGCAGTTCTTC
few	TRBD1	TRBV7-9	TRBJ1-2	CASSYQGAQNGYTF	TGTGCCAGCAGCTACCAGGGGGCGCAGAATGGCTACACCTTC
NA	TRBD1	TRBV5-1	TRBJ2-1	CASSLQGSSYNEQFF	TGCGCCAGCAGCTTACAGGGGTCGAGCTACAATGAGCAGTTCTTC
NA	TRBD1	TRBV2	TRBJ1-6	CASSGAGGLPLHF	TGTGCCAGCAGTGGGGCAGGGGGCCTACCCCTCCACTTT
NA	NA	TRBV6-6	TRBJ2-7	CASSYGVKTYEQYF	TGTGCCAGCAGTTATGGGGTTAAGACCTACGAGCAGTACTTC
NA	NA	TRBV29-1	TRBJ2-3	CSVEYGDTQYF	TGCAGCGTTGAATATGGAGATACGCAGTATTTT
many	NA	TRBV18	TRBJ1-1	CASSPDVQNTEAFF	TGTGCCAGCTCGCCGGACGTCCAGAACACTGAAGCTTTCTTT
few	NA	TRBV5-4	TRBJ2-5	CASSLRSGNQETQYF	TGTGCCAGCAGCTTGAGGTCTGGAAACCAAGAGACCCAGTACTTC
NA	NA	TRBV29-1	TRBJ1-2	CSVDFTEEAANYGYTF	TGCAGCGTTGATTTTACAGAGGAGGCGGCGAACTATGGCTACACCTTC
few	NA	TRBV5-5	TRBJ2-7	CASSQGEAGKQYF	TGTGCCAGCAGTCAAGGGGAGGCCGGGAAGCAGTACTTC
NA	NA	TRBV2	TRBJ1-4	CASSEIVEKLFF	TGTGCCAGCAGTGAAATTGTTGAAAAACTGTTTTTT